This T cell receptor (beta chain) was recorded in a study of T-cell memory formation after mild COVID-19 (dated by TCRdb to the early 2020s). Regarding the complete study: TCR sequence clusters from the two donors were largely donor specific. In a couple of donors, T-cell clones that expanded and contracted after mild COVID-19 were tracked by sequencing TCRalpha and TCRbeta repertoires over time. The cohort comprised two young, previously healthy adult volunteers, one female and one male. Overall study outcomes, separate from this receptor: Only a couple of mild cases were covered in the study, and larger cohorts including severe cases with pre-infection samples were considered necessary. Balanced CD4/CD8 phenotypes were observed for clones contracting from day 15 to 85, whereas a bias towards CD4+ was observed for a second wave of clones expanding from day 15 to 37. Some responding clones were found in pre-infection memory, which suggests that pre-existing cross-reactive memory T cells took part in the SARS-CoV-2 response. Contracting CD4+ clones were located mainly in the CM and EM memory subsets, whereas CD8+ clones were found to be enriched in EMRA. Whether the second-wave clones peaking on day 37 were SARS-CoV-2 specific was not confirmed.

Ficoll-Paque density gradient centrifugation was the method used to isolate PBMCs. V loses 2 bases of germline sequence and J loses 1 base, and the interval between the two ends is 8 bases. Via the germline V gene, CDR1 is MNHEY and CDR2 SVGEGT. From its cysteine to its phenylalanine, the CDR3 spans 14 amino acids. Here the CDR3 DNA is all that survives: 42 bases in frame from base 1. The sequencer listed for this sample is Illumina NovaSeq 6000. TCRalpha and TCRbeta cDNA libraries were built by 5'RACE with constant-segment primers, adding sample barcodes and unique molecular identifiers. RNA was extracted from every sample with Trizol reagent. Libraries were amplified in two PCR steps, with a second sample barcode and Illumina TruSeq adapters added in the second step. Libraries were sequenced on an Illumina NovaSeq with 2 x 150 bp paired-end reads. As for the original processing: Reads were demultiplexed and collapsed into UMI-guided consensus sequences with migec v1.2.7. Using mixcr v2.1.11, UMI consensuses were aligned to TRA and TRB V and J templates and then assembled into clonotypes. A clonotype was counted as expanded or contracted only when both edgeR and NoisET called the clonotype significant, with the noise models trained on biological replicates. For edgeR calls, the thresholds were a false discovery rate-adjusted p below 0.01 and a log2 fold-change of 1. As an exploratory analysis of dynamics, PCA with hierarchical clustering was applied to max-normalized trajectories of the 1000 most abundant clonotypes. Separately sequenced CD4+ and CD8+ repertoires were used to assign the CD4 or CD8 phenotype of responding clones. TCRdb reprocessing: public reads trimmed at Q25 with fastp, clones called with MiXCR, in-frame beta chains kept. Rows with one shared CDR3 protein collapse into an entry with the most common genes and DNA. The authors' filters were not applied to this entry. This sample gives around 180,000 distinct CDR3 sequences in total; around 15% of them show up just once. The biggest ten clones account for 2% to 2.5% of the sample.

This clonotype has just a few counts. The specificity of this receptor is unknown. Per-base quality was not reported, and no clone a single base away is much larger than it. The TCR sequence derives from an adult woman who had mild COVID-19 (a few samples of this study predate the infection). The sample titles of this study are shuffled in the database, so cell type and time point are left out; the donor was told from shared clones. The chain is made from TRBV6-2 or TRBV6-3 and TRBJ1-1; D gene: possibly TRBD1, on 5 matching bases. Sequencing was performed on PBMCs or a T cell subset sorted from them (not recorded which). The sequenced DNA: TGTGCCAGCAGTTACCGGACACGGAACACTGAAGCTTTCTTT. This encodes CASSYRTRNTEAFF.